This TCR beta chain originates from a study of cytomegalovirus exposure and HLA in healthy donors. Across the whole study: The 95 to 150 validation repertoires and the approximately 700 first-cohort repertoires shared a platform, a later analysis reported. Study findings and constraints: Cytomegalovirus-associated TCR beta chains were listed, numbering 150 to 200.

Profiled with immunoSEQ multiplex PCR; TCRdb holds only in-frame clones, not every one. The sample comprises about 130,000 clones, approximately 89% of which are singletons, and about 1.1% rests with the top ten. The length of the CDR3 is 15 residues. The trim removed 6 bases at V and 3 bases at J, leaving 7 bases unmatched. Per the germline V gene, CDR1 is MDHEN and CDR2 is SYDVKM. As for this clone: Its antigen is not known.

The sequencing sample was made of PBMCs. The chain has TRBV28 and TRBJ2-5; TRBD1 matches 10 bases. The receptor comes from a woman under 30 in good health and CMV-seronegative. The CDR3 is CASSLTGTGEETQYF. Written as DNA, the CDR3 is TGTGCCAGCAGCCTTACCGGGACAGGGGAAGAGACCCAGTACTTC.